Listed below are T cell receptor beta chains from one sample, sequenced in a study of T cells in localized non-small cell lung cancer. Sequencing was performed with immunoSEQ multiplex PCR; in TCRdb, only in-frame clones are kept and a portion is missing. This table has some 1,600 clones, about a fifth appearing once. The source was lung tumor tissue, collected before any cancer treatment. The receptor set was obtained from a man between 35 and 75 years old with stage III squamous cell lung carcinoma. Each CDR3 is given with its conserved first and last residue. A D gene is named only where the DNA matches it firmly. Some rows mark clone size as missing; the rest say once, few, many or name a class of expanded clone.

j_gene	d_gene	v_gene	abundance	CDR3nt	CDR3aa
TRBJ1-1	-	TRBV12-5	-	TGTGCCAGCACATACCAGGGGAACACTGAAGCTTTCTTT	CASTYQGNTEAFF
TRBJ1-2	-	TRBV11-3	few	TGTGCCAGCAGCTTAGGAGGGGGTAACTATGGCTACACCTTC	CASSLGGGNYGYTF
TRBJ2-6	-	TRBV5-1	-	TGCGCCAGCAGCTACCGTTCCCCTGGGGCCAACGTCCTGACTTTC	CASSYRSPGANVLTF
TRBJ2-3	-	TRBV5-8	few	TGTGCCAGCAGTCGCAGCTCGCAATCCACAGATACGCAGTATTTT	CASSRSSQSTDTQYF
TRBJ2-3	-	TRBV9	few	TGTGCCAGCAGCGAAGGGGGAATACGAACAGATACGCAGTATTTT	CASSEGGIRTDTQYF
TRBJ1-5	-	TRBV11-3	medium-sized	TGTGCCAGCAGCCAGAGGGGGGCGCGGGATCAGCCCCAGCATTTT	CASSQRGARDQPQHF
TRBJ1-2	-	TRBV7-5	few	TGTGCCAGCAGCTTGTGGGAGGGTTCATATGGCTACACCTTC	CASSLWEGSYGYTF
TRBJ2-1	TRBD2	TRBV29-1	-	TGCAGCGGCGGCCCCTATGGGGGAGGGGAGCAGTTCTTC	CSGGPYGGGEQFF
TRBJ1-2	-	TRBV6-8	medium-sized	TGTGCCAGCAGCCGACTCGGAGGGGGCTACACCTTC	CASSRLGGGYTF
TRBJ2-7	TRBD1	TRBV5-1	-	TGCGCCAGCAGCCACCAAGGACAGGGGGCCTTCTACGAGCAGTACTTC	CASSHQGQGAFYEQYF
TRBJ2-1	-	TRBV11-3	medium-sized	TGTGCCAGCAGCGTCCGAACTAAGCCCTACAATGAGCAGTTCTTC	CASSVRTKPYNEQFF
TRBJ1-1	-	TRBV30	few	TGTGCCTGGAGTGTACAAGGGAACACTGAAGCTTTCTTT	CAWSVQGNTEAFF
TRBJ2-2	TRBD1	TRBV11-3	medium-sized	TGTGCCAGCAGCCCTCAAACCACAGGGGCCGGGGAGCTGTTTTTT	CASSPQTTGAGELFF
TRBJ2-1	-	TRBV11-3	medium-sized	TGTGCCAGCAGCTTATACGGCGGAGGAGCTAACAATGAGCAGTTCTTC	CASSLYGGGANNEQFF
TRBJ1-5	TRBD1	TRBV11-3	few	TGTGCCAGCAGCTCTACAGGGGCGGGAAGTCAGCCCCAGCATTTT	CASSSTGAGSQPQHF
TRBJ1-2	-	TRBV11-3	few	TGTGCCAGCAGCTTGGAACTCCGAACAACTAACTATGGCTACACCTTC	CASSLELRTTNYGYTF
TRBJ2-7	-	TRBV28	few	TGTGCCAGCAGTTTCACTTACCGGACAGTGCCAAACTACGAGCAGTACTTC	CASSFTYRTVPNYEQYF
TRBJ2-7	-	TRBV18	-	TGTGCCAGCTCAATGGGGACCATTTCCGAGCAGTACTTC	CASSMGTISEQYF
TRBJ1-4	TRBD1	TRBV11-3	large	TGTGCCAGCAGCTTGGGGACAGGGTTGGGTGAAAAACTGTTTTTT	CASSLGTGLGEKLFF
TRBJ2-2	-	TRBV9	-	TGTGCCAGCAGCCCCCGGGGTTCCGGTACCGGGGAGCTGTTTTTT	CASSPRGSGTGELFF
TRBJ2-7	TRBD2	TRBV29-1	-	TGCAGCGTTGGAGGCGGGGGGGGAGTGAGCTCCTACGAGCAGTACTTC	CSVGGGGGVSSYEQYF
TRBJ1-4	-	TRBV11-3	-	TGTGCCAGCAGCCTAGGTTGGAGTACAACTAATGAAAAACTGTTTTTT	CASSLGWSTTNEKLFF
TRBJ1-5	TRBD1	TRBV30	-	TGTGCCTGGAGTGTTCGGACAGGCGACAATCAGCCCCAGCATTTT	CAWSVRTGDNQPQHF
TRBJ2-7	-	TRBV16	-	TGTGCCAGCAGCCCGAACAGGGACGAGCAGTACTTC	CASSPNRDEQYF
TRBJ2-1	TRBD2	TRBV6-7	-	TGTGCCAGCAGTGCCTCTAGGGTGGCTAGGCGGGGGAGAGACAATGAGCAGTTCTTC	CASSASRVARRGRDNEQFF
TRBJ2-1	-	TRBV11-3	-	TGTGCCAGCAGTCCGCCTAGCGTTAGGGCCAATGAGCAGTTCTTC	CASSPPSVRANEQFF
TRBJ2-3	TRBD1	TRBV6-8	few	TGTGCCAGCAGCCGGGACAGGGTAGCAGATACGCAGTATTTT	CASSRDRVADTQYF
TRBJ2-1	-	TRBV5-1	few	TGCGCCAGCAGCTTGGGAGGAAAAGGGCCTGAGCAGTTCTTC	CASSLGGKGPEQFF
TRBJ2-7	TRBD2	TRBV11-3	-	TGTGCCAGCAGCCAAGTACTAGCGGGGGGCCCGGGGGAGCAGTACTTC	CASSQVLAGGPGEQYF
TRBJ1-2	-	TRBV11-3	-	TGTGCCAGCTTACTATTTATCTCGCGAAAGACCTATGGCTACACCTTC	CASLLFISRKTYGYTF
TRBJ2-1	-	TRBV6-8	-	TGTGCCAGCATTCGTCTCCGGGAGCGACCGATCAATGAGCAGTTCTTC	CASIRLRERPINEQFF
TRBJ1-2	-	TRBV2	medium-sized	TGTGCCAGCAGGGGGGGGACATACGGCTACACCTTC	CASRGGTYGYTF
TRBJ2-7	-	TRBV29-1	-	TGCAGCGTTGGATGGACCAACGGTCCCTACGAGCAGTACTTC	CSVGWTNGPYEQYF
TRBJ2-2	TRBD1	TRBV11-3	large	TGTGCCAGCAGCTCGGGACAGTACCCAGGTACCGGGGAGCTGTTTTTT	CASSSGQYPGTGELFF
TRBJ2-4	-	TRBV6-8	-	TGTGCCAGCAGTTCCTCCGAGACAGGACTAGCCAAAAACATTCAGTACTTC	CASSSSETGLAKNIQYF
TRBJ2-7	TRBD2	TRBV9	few	TGTGCCAGCAGTGTGCCGGGACTAGCGGTACGTTACGAGCAGTACTTC	CASSVPGLAVRYEQYF
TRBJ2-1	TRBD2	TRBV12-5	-	TGTGCTAGTGGTTTGGTACTAGCGGGGAGCGACAATGAGCAGTTCTTC	CASGLVLAGSDNEQFF
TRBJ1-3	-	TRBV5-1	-	TGCGCCAGCAGCTTGGAGGGGGGATCCGCTGGAAACACCATATATTTT	CASSLEGGSAGNTIYF
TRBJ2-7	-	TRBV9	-	TGTGCCAGCAGTCCCGGGGGCTCCTTAGAGCAGTACTTC	CASSPGGSLEQYF
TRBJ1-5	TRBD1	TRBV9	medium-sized	TGTGCCAGCAGTGAAATGGGCAGGGGGCGCAATCAGCCCCAGCATTTT	CASSEMGRGRNQPQHF
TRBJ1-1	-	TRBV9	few	TGTGCCAGCAGTGAAACAATAGGCATGAACACTGAAGCTTTCTTT	CASSETIGMNTEAFF
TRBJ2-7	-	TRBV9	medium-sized	TGTGCCAGCAGCGTAGATGGTGGAGCCGACTCCTACGAGCAGTACTTC	CASSVDGGADSYEQYF
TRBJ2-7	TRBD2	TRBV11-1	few	TGTGCCAGCAGCCCCGGGACTAGCGGGGGATACGAGCAGTACTTC	CASSPGTSGGYEQYF
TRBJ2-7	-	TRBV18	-	TGTGCCAGCTCACCAAGACAATCCTACGAGCAGTACTTC	CASSPRQSYEQYF
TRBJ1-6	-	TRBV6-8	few	TGTGCCAGCAGTTACCAGGGAGGGCTAAGCTATAATTCACCCCTCCACTTT	CASSYQGGLSYNSPLHF
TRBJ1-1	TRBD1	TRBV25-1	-	TGTGCCAGCAGTGAACAGGGGGCGAACACTGAAGCTTTCTTT	CASSEQGANTEAFF
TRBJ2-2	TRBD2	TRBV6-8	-	TGTGCCAGCAGTTATACCTTCAGCGGGGGGACCGGGGAGCTGTTTTTT	CASSYTFSGGTGELFF
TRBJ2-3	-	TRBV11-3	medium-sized	TGTGCCAGCAGCTTGGGCAGGGTCACAGATACGCAGTATTTT	CASSLGRVTDTQYF
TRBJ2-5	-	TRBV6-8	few	TGTGCCATCAAGGGACAAGGCCAAGAGACCCAGTACTTC	CAIKGQGQETQYF
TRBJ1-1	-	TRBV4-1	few	TGCGCCAGCAGCCATCCGGGACACTTGAACACTGAAGCTTTCTTT	CASSHPGHLNTEAFF
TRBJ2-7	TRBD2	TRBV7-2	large	TGTGCCAGCTCAAAGCGGGAGGCCTACGAGCAGTACTTC	CASSKREAYEQYF
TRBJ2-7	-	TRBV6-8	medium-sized	TGTGCCAGCAGTTACGACGGGTACTACGAGCAGTACTTC	CASSYDGYYEQYF
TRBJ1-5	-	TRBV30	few	TGTGCCTGGAGTTCCGGGACACGCGATAATCAGCCCCAGCATTTT	CAWSSGTRDNQPQHF
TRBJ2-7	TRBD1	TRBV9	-	TGTGCCAGCAGCGAGGGACAGGGGGCCTCCTACGAGCAGTACTTC	CASSEGQGASYEQYF
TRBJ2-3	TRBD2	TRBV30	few	TGTGCCTGGACGACTAGCGGGACTTATACGCAGTATTTT	CAWTTSGTYTQYF
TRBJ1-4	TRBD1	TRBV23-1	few	TGCGCCAGCAGCCAAGTGGCCGGGACAGCAACTAATGAAAAACTGTTTTTT	CASSQVAGTATNEKLFF
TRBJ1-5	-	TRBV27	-	TGTGCCAGCAGCCCCGACAGGTTTCGCAATCAGCCCCAGCATTTT	CASSPDRFRNQPQHF